The present entry profiles one T cell receptor beta chain with its context. The record originates from a study of blood T cell repertoires in COVID-19. Across the study: PBMCs, B-cell-depleted T cells, or T cells provided the cDNA or gDNA that made up the material.

The CDR3 is 13 residues long. From germline, CDR1 is SNHLY and CDR2 FYNNEI. The V gene lost 4 bases and the J gene lost 14 bases, with 18 bases spanning the gap. The method was immunoSEQ multiplex PCR; TCRdb's version includes in-frame clones alone and lacks a portion of them. Altogether about 200,000 clones are present, roughly 90% being singletons, with the ten largest covering under 2%. The chain combines TRBV2 with TRBJ2-1, with a tentative D call TRBD2 (6 bases). This TCR was recovered from a man aged 18 to 35 with active or convalescent COVID-19. Sequences were obtained from peripheral blood. CDR3 nucleotide sequence: TGTGCCAGCAGTGGTGGGACTGACACCGGGGAGTTCTTC. It encodes CASSGGTDTGEFF. Complete variable domain (other parts from reference TRBV2 and TRBJ2-1): EPEVTQTPSHQVTQMGQEVILRCVPISNHLYFYWYRQILGQKVEFLVSFYNNEISEKSEIFDDQFSVERPDGSNFTLKIRSTKLEDSAMYFCASSGGTDTGEFFGPGTRLTVL.